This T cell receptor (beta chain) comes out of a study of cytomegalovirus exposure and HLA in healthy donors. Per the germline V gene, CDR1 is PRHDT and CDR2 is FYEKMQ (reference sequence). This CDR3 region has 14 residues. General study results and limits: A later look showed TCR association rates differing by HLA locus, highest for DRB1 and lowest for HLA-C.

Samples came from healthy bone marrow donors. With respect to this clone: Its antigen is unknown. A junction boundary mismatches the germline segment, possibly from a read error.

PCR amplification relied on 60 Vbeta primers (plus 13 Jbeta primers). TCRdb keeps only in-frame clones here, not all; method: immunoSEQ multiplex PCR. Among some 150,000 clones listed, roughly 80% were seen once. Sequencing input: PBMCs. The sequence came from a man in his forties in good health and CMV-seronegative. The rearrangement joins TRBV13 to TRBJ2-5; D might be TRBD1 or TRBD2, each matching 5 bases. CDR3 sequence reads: CAGSLEGQLETQYF. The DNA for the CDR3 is TGTGCCGGCAGCTTAGAGGGGCAGTTAGAGACCCAGTACTTC.